Only a few counts were recorded for the clone carrying this TCR beta chain. Its antigen is currently unknown. These data belong to a study of lung T cells in sarcoidosis with Löfgren's syndrome. Study-level background: Löfgren's syndrome patients were the main repertoire analysis focus. Study-level findings and limits: TRAV12-1 and TRBV2 were reportedly most expanded in Löfgren's patients.

Germline loops: CDR1 GTSNPN, CDR2 SVGIG (reference sequence). This CDR3 is built from 10 residues. V was clipped by 2 bases and J by 11 bases, with 7 bases between them. One entry per CDR3 protein, called by TCRdb with MiXCR from the reads. The repertoire holds approximately 20,000 distinct CDR3 sequences, with about a fifth as singletons. Sequencing was performed on CD4+ T cells from PBMCs. The chain combines TRBV30 with TRBJ2-1; D might be TRBD1 (5 bases). This sequence was found in a human donor with sarcoidosis (Löfgren's syndrome or another form), or a control subject (not recorded which). CDR3 amino acids: CAWSRQKQFF. The CDR3, as DNA: TGTGCCTGGAGTAGACAGAAGCAGTTCTTC.